These 18 T cell receptor beta chains were all obtained from the same sample, sequenced in a study of blood T cells in healthy people across ages. Together with a sample-barcoded 5' primer, a J-beta primer mix was included in a second PCR lasting roughly 6 to 12 cycles. Each CDR3 protein is one row after TCRdb ran MiXCR on the 5' RACE reads. Here the sample spans fewer than 900,000 distinct CDR3 sequences, about 36% being singletons. Sequencing used blood. Receptor source: a man between 18 and 29 years old in good health.

Points on this clonotype: This may be a read error, as it is one base from a much larger clone. V is TRBV20-1 and J is TRBJ2-6; D may match TRBD1 or TRBD2 (5 bases each). Germline V gene sequence: CDR1 DFQATT, CDR2 SNEGSKA (reference sequence). CDR3 length equals 16 residues. In nucleotides, the CDR3 is TGCAGTGCCCTAGGGACGGCATACTCTGGGGCCGACGTCCTGACTTTC. This encodes CSALGTAYSGADVLTF.

The genes are TRBV12-3 or TRBV12-4 and TRBJ2-1; D ambiguous. V lost 6 bases and J lost 2, with 17 bases in between. The length of the CDR3 is 16 residues. The CDR3, as DNA: TGTGCCAGCAGCCATCCTAGGGCCCTCGCCTACAATGAGCAGTTCTTC. It translates to CASSHPRALAYNEQFF.

CDR3 bases: TGTGCCAGCAGTGCCGGACAGGGAAGGGCTGAAGCTTTCTTT. Amino acid sequence: CASSAGQGRAEAFF. The V call is TRBV12-3 or TRBV12-4, the J call TRBJ1-1; 8 bases line up with TRBD1. The CDR3 sequence is 14 residues long. With 5 bases clipped from V and 6 bases from J, the junction kept 8 bases outside the gene matches.

This clonotype was seen only a few times. V gene TRBV2 combines with J gene TRBJ1-5, with D tentatively TRBD1 (6 bases). The CDR3 spans 14 residues. Trimming shortened V by 5 bases and J by 5 bases, and 13 bases separated the two germline ends. Germline V gives CDR1 SNHLY, CDR2 FYNNEI. CDR3 loop: CASSRDRSDQPQHF. The CDR3 nucleotides read TGTGCCAGCAGTCGAGACAGGTCCGATCAGCCCCAGCATTTT.

This clonotype was seen only a few times. The chain links TRBV29-1 to TRBJ2-5; 7 bases line up with TRBD2. CDR1 and CDR2 from the germline V gene are SQVTM and ANQGSEA. V lost 3 bases and J lost 2; bases outside the gene matches: 9. The CDR3 length is 15 residues. The DNA for the CDR3 is TGCAGCGTTGAGACGGGAGCGGGGTATCAAGAGACCCAGTACTTC. It specifies CSVETGAGYQETQYF.

This chain uses TRBV7-9 with TRBJ2-1; tentatively, D is TRBD2 (6 bases). Near its end, the DNA agrees better with TRBJ2-7, so the J call may be wrong. The CDR3 is 15 residues long. The germline gives CDR1 SEHNR, CDR2 FQNEAQ (reference sequence). The CDR3 nucleotides are TGTGCCAGCAGGCCTCCCGGGAGCTCCTACAATGAGCAGTACTTC. This codes for CASRPPGSSYNEQYF.

This clonotype has only a few counts. The V gene is TRBV7-9, the J gene TRBJ2-1; tentative D call: TRBD2 (5 bases). V was cut by 3 bases and J by 6 bases, with 12 bases left in between. Germline V gives CDR1 SEHNR, CDR2 FQNEAQ (reference sequence). The CDR3 is made up of 14 amino acids. As DNA, the CDR3 is TGTGCCAGCAGCTTCCAAAGCGGCGGCAATGAGCAGTTCTTC. Amino acid sequence: CASSFQSGGNEQFF.

The table lists this clonotype with many counts. The rearrangement joins TRBV5-1 to TRBJ2-1; 8 nucleotides align to TRBD1. The CDR3 loop spans 15 amino acids. The V and J ends lost 4 bases and 6 bases, in that order; junction bases with no gene match: 9. Germline V gives CDR1 SGHRS, CDR2 YFSETQ. For the CDR3, the DNA is TGCGCCAGCAGCCCCCAGGACAGGGATCGCAATGAGCAGTTCTTC. This translates into CASSPQDRDRNEQFF.

The J gene is TRBJ2-2, the V gene TRBV5-1, with D maybe TRBD1 (6 bases). V lost 4 bases and J lost 3, with 13 bases in between. There are 15 residues in the CDR3. Germline V lookup: CDR1 SGHRS, CDR2 YFSETQ. The CDR3 sequence: CASSTSGVDTGELFF. In DNA, the CDR3 is TGCGCCAGCAGCACCTCAGGGGTGGACACCGGGGAGCTGTTTTTT.

CDR3 in amino acids: CASSQGPGQGNDEQFF. CDR3 in DNA: TGCGCCAGCAGCCAAGGGCCGGGACAGGGTAATGATGAGCAGTTCTTC. This rearrangement joins TRBV4-3 to TRBJ2-1; 9 nucleotides match TRBD1. J gave up 8 bases and V 1 base, and 9 bases lay outside the gene matches. CDR1 is LGHNA, CDR2 YSLEER, per germline. The CDR3 is 16 amino acids.

This clonotype was detected a few times. V and J are TRBV6-1 and TRBJ2-5; D is unclear. CDR1 and CDR2 from the germline V gene are MNHNS and SASEGT. V was clipped by 6 bases and J by 0 bases, with 11 bases between them. This CDR3 region has 14 residues. CDR3 sequence (DNA): TGTGCCAGCAGGCGGCGGAAGTACCAAGAGACCCAGTACTTC. Amino acid sequence: CASRRRKYQETQYF.

The rearrangement joins TRBV20-1 to TRBJ2-3; tentative D call: TRBD2 (5 bases). Trimming shortened V by 3 bases and J by 9 bases, and 7 bases separated the two germline ends. CDR1 is DFQATT and CDR2 is SNEGSKA in the germline V gene (reference sequence). CDR3 length: 10 amino acids. The CDR3 bases are TGCAGTGCTAGTCCGGGAACGCAGTATTTT. Translation: CSASPGTQYF.

The rearrangement uses TRBV20-1 and TRBJ1-5, with D unresolved. The CDR3 loop spans 16 amino acids. Trimming stripped 1 base from V and 2 bases from J, with 15 bases between. Germline V gene sequence: CDR1 DFQATT, CDR2 SNEGSKA (reference sequence). The CDR3 DNA sequence: TGCAGTGCTAGAGCCCTAGAGGGCTCGGGCAATCAGCCCCAGCATTTT. Translated, it gives CSARALEGSGNQPQHF.

The chain uses TRBV12-3 or TRBV12-4 and TRBJ2-3; 8 bases line up with TRBD2. CDR3 length: 17 residues. Trimming took 0 bases from V and 5 from J; bases not matched to a gene: 10. The CDR3 nucleotides read TGTGCCAGCAGTTTAGCGCAAGCGGGGGTAGGAAAAGATACGCAGTATTTT. Residues: CASSLAQAGVGKDTQYF.

V and J are TRBV3-1 and TRBJ2-2; no definite D call. The CDR3 has 13 amino acids. Germline CDR1 LGHDT, CDR2 YNNKEL (reference sequence). The V and J ends lost 4 bases and 4 bases respectively, with 7 bases between them. CDR3 sequence reads: CASSLEVTGELFF. The CDR3 DNA sequence: TGTGCCAGCAGCCTAGAGGTCACCGGGGAGCTGTTTTTT.

A few counts support this clonotype. The gene calls are TRBV6-2 or TRBV6-3 and TRBJ1-1; D not resolved. With 6 bases removed from V and 11 bases from J, the gap between germline ends came to 16 bases. The CDR3 extends over 12 amino acids. Germline CDR1 MNHEY, CDR2 SVGEGT. The CDR3 DNA reads TGTGCCAGCAGAACGGACGCTCTAGGGGCTTTCTTT. It codes for CASRTDALGAFF.

The count of this clonotype is one. This chain uses TRBV10-3 with TRBJ2-7; 8 bases line up with TRBD1. This CDR3 has 16 residues. Trimming removed 0 bases from V and 0 bases from J; junction bases left unmatched: 4. Germline-derived CDR1 and CDR2 are ENHRY and SYGVKD. CDR3 in DNA: TGTGCCATCAGTGAGTCGGGGACAGGATACTCCTACGAGCAGTACTTC. This gives the protein CAISESGTGYSYEQYF.

This clonotype showed up just a few times. The chain employs TRBV5-1 and TRBJ2-4; TRBD1 matches at 9 bases. Germline V gene data show CDR1 as SGHRS and CDR2 as YFSETQ. This CDR3 contains 16 residues. Trimming cost V 3 bases and J 0 bases; bases outside gene matches: 4. CDR3 region: CASSYGQGLAKNIQYF. CDR3 DNA: TGCGCCAGCAGCTATGGACAGGGGCTAGCCAAAAACATTCAGTACTTC.